The rows below give T cell receptor beta chains drawn from one sample of a study of blood T cell repertoires in COVID-19. Produced via immunoSEQ multiplex PCR; TCRdb's table is partial and in-frame only. This table has about 200,000 clones, roughly 88% appearing once. The sequenced sample was PBMCs or T cells enriched from blood (not recorded which). These receptors all come from a man aged 40-55 years with acute COVID-19. CDR3s include the opening cysteine and the closing phenylalanine or tryptophan. The order of the fields is J gene, V gene, clone size, D gene, CDR3 protein, CDR3 DNA. D genes are given only for firm matches. Where a row states a size, it is once, few, many or the class of an expanded clone; other rows omit it.

j_call: TRBJ2-7; v_call: TRBV19; clone_size: few; d_call: -; cdr3_aa: CASSLQGYEQYF; cdr3_nt: TGTGCCAGTAGCCTACAGGGATACGAGCAGTACTTC
j_call: TRBJ2-1; v_call: TRBV4-3; clone_size: once; d_call: TRBD2; cdr3_aa: CASSQEFTSGGENEQFF; cdr3_nt: TGCGCCAGCAGCCAAGAATTTACTAGCGGGGGGGAAAATGAGCAGTTCTTC
j_call: TRBJ2-3; v_call: TRBV18; clone_size: -; d_call: -; cdr3_aa: CASSSLPGDTQYF; cdr3_nt: TGTGCCAGCTCGTCCCTCCCGGGGGATACGCAGTATTTT
j_call: TRBJ2-5; v_call: TRBV21-1; clone_size: -; d_call: -; cdr3_aa: CASSKGTSPYF; cdr3_nt: TGTGCCAGCAGCAAAGGAACTAGCCCGTACTTC
j_call: TRBJ2-3; v_call: TRBV7-2; clone_size: -; d_call: -; cdr3_aa: CASSLNRVTDTQYF; cdr3_nt: TGTGCCAGCAGTTTGAACAGGGTCACAGATACGCAGTATTTT
j_call: TRBJ1-2; v_call: TRBV27; clone_size: -; d_call: TRBD1; cdr3_aa: CASSLYLGTGELNGYTF; cdr3_nt: TGTGCCAGCAGTTTATACTTAGGAACAGGGGAGCTAAATGGCTACACCTTC
j_call: TRBJ1-4; v_call: TRBV30; clone_size: few; d_call: -; cdr3_aa: CAWSVRGGIDEKLFF; cdr3_nt: TGTGCCTGGAGTGTACGGGGAGGGATAGACGAAAAACTGTTTTTT
j_call: TRBJ1-2; v_call: TRBV7-3; clone_size: -; d_call: -; cdr3_aa: CASSPWAAPNYGYTF; cdr3_nt: TGTGCCAGCAGCCCCTGGGCCGCTCCTAACTATGGCTACACCTTC
j_call: TRBJ2-1; v_call: TRBV18; clone_size: -; d_call: TRBD2; cdr3_aa: CASSRAGVKSEQFF; cdr3_nt: TGTGCCAGCTCAAGGGCGGGAGTTAAAAGTGAGCAGTTCTTC
j_call: TRBJ1-2; v_call: TRBV2; clone_size: -; d_call: -; cdr3_aa: CASSVKGSLYGYTF; cdr3_nt: TGTGCCAGCAGTGTTAAGGGGTCCCTCTATGGCTACACCTTC
j_call: TRBJ2-2; v_call: TRBV10-3; clone_size: -; d_call: TRBD1; cdr3_aa: CAIKRTGGTGELFF; cdr3_nt: TGTGCCATCAAAAGGACAGGGGGCACCGGGGAGCTGTTTTTT
j_call: TRBJ2-1; v_call: TRBV28; clone_size: -; d_call: -; cdr3_aa: CASSFGTGRAFF; cdr3_nt: TGTGCCAGCAGTTTTGGGACTGGAAGGGCGTTCTTC
j_call: TRBJ2-1; v_call: TRBV7-2; clone_size: -; d_call: TRBD2; cdr3_aa: CASSLTSGSNEQFF; cdr3_nt: TGTGCCAGCAGCTTAACTAGCGGGAGCAATGAGCAGTTCTTC
j_call: TRBJ2-1; v_call: TRBV15; clone_size: -; d_call: -; cdr3_aa: CATRGRTGINEQFF; cdr3_nt: TGTGCCACCAGGGGTCGGACTGGAATCAATGAGCAGTTCTTC
j_call: TRBJ2-1; v_call: TRBV13; clone_size: -; d_call: TRBD2; cdr3_aa: CASSSRGRPRIYNEQFF; cdr3_nt: TGTGCCAGCAGCTCCCGCGGGAGACCGAGGATTTACAATGAGCAGTTCTTC